Listed below are T cell receptor beta chains from one sample, sequenced in a study of T-cell memory formation after mild COVID-19. MiXCR, applied by TCRdb to the 5' RACE reads, yields one record per CDR3 protein. The sample contains about 560,000 distinct CDR3 sequences, roughly a fifth of which appear only once. Sequences were obtained from PBMCs or a T cell subset sorted from them (not recorded which). These receptors were taken from an adult woman who had mild COVID-19 (a few samples of this study predate the infection). Cell type and time point are not known. The CDR3 runs from the conserved cysteine through the conserved F or W. D genes are given only for firm matches. Clone size is not always given. Where it is, it says once, few, many or a class for expanded clones.

d_call: TRBD2; clone_size: -; v_call: TRBV2; j_call: TRBJ2-7; cdr3_length: 14; cdr3_nt: TGTGCCAGCAGTAGACTAGCGGGAACTGGCGAGCAGTACTTC; cdr3_aa: CASSRLAGTGEQYF
d_call: -; clone_size: once; v_call: TRBV29-1; j_call: TRBJ1-2; cdr3_length: 11; cdr3_nt: TGCAGCGTTGAGTGGCAATATGGCTACACCTTC; cdr3_aa: CSVEWQYGYTF
d_call: -; clone_size: few; v_call: TRBV24-1; j_call: TRBJ2-7; cdr3_length: 15; cdr3_nt: TGTGCCACCAGTGCTTCCCCGACAGGATTCGAGGGGCAGTACTTC; cdr3_aa: CATSASPTGFEGQYF
d_call: TRBD1; clone_size: -; v_call: TRBV19; j_call: TRBJ1-5; cdr3_length: 15; cdr3_nt: TGTGCCAGTAGGCCGGGGACAGGGACGGTTCAGCCCCAGCATTTT; cdr3_aa: CASRPGTGTVQPQHF
d_call: TRBD1; clone_size: -; v_call: TRBV9; j_call: TRBJ2-7; cdr3_length: 13; cdr3_nt: TGTGCCAGCAGCACCCAGACAGGGAACGAGCAGTACTTC; cdr3_aa: CASSTQTGNEQYF
d_call: -; clone_size: few; v_call: TRBV7-9; j_call: TRBJ1-1; cdr3_length: 13; cdr3_nt: TGTGCCAGCAGCCCGACTCTCCAAGGCGAAGCTTTCTTT; cdr3_aa: CASSPTLQGEAFF
d_call: TRBD1; clone_size: few; v_call: TRBV4-3; j_call: TRBJ1-6; cdr3_length: 16; cdr3_nt: TGCGCCAGCAGCCAAGACCCCGGGACAGCAGGCTCACCCCTCCACTTT; cdr3_aa: CASSQDPGTAGSPLHF
d_call: TRBD2; clone_size: -; v_call: TRBV29-1; j_call: TRBJ2-7; cdr3_length: 12; cdr3_nt: TGCAGCGTCTTAGCGGGAGGTTACGAGCAGTACTTC; cdr3_aa: CSVLAGGYEQYF
d_call: -; clone_size: few; v_call: TRBV23-1; j_call: TRBJ2-5; cdr3_length: 13; cdr3_nt: TGCGCCAGCGGGGGGACAGCCCAAGAGACCCAGTACTTC; cdr3_aa: CASGGTAQETQYF
d_call: -; clone_size: -; v_call: TRBV20-1; j_call: TRBJ2-7; cdr3_length: 12; cdr3_nt: TGCAGTGCTAGAGAGTCAGAGAACGAGCAGTACTTC; cdr3_aa: CSARESENEQYF
d_call: TRBD2; clone_size: few; v_call: TRBV7-9; j_call: TRBJ2-3; cdr3_length: 15; cdr3_nt: TGTGCCAGCAGCTTAGCGCGGGGGTACACAGATACGCAGTATTTT; cdr3_aa: CASSLARGYTDTQYF
d_call: -; clone_size: few; v_call: TRBV6-5; j_call: TRBJ1-1; cdr3_length: 14; cdr3_nt: TGTGCCAGCAGTTCCACGAGACGCGGCACTGAAGCTTTCTTT; cdr3_aa: CASSSTRRGTEAFF
d_call: -; clone_size: few; v_call: TRBV6-6; j_call: TRBJ1-5; cdr3_length: 14; cdr3_nt: TGTGCCAGCAGTTATGGGGGGAACAATCAGCCCCAGCATTTT; cdr3_aa: CASSYGGNNQPQHF
d_call: -; clone_size: -; v_call: TRBV12-3/TRBV12-4; j_call: TRBJ1-4; cdr3_length: 14; cdr3_nt: TGTGCCAGCGGGGACTGGGGGACTAATGAAAAACTGTTTTTT; cdr3_aa: CASGDWGTNEKLFF
d_call: -; clone_size: -; v_call: TRBV7-9; j_call: TRBJ2-7; cdr3_length: 16; cdr3_nt: TGTGCCAGCAGCATAGGGACGTCGAAAGATTCCTACGAGCAGTACTTC; cdr3_aa: CASSIGTSKDSYEQYF
d_call: -; clone_size: few; v_call: TRBV19; j_call: TRBJ2-5; cdr3_length: 13; cdr3_nt: TGTGCCAGTGGAGGGGGCAGACAAGAGACCCAGTACTTC; cdr3_aa: CASGGGRQETQYF
d_call: -; clone_size: few; v_call: TRBV20-1; j_call: TRBJ2-1; cdr3_length: 11; cdr3_nt: TGCAGTGCTCCCCGAGGGAATGAGCAGTTCTTC; cdr3_aa: CSAPRGNEQFF
d_call: -; clone_size: many; v_call: TRBV5-1; j_call: TRBJ2-7; cdr3_length: 15; cdr3_nt: TGCGCCAGCAGCAGTCCCGGGACACTTTCCTACGAGCAGTACTTC; cdr3_aa: CASSSPGTLSYEQYF
d_call: TRBD2; clone_size: -; v_call: TRBV20-1; j_call: TRBJ2-1; cdr3_length: 15; cdr3_nt: TGCAGTGCTAGATGGGGGACTAGCGGCGGCAATGAGCAGTTCTTC; cdr3_aa: CSARWGTSGGNEQFF
d_call: -; clone_size: -; v_call: TRBV9; j_call: TRBJ2-1; cdr3_length: 15; cdr3_nt: TGTGCCAGCAGCGTAGAGGGACTGAGTTACAATGAGCAGTTCTTC; cdr3_aa: CASSVEGLSYNEQFF
d_call: -; clone_size: -; v_call: TRBV3-1; j_call: TRBJ2-5; cdr3_length: 14; cdr3_nt: TGTGCCAGCTCGGAGAGGGGCGGTGAAGAGACCCAGTACTTC; cdr3_aa: CASSERGGEETQYF
d_call: -; clone_size: few; v_call: TRBV9; j_call: TRBJ2-2; cdr3_length: 14; cdr3_nt: TGTGCCAGCAGCGTAAAGGCGAACACCGGGGAGCTGTTTTTT; cdr3_aa: CASSVKANTGELFF
d_call: TRBD1; clone_size: few; v_call: TRBV12-3/TRBV12-4; j_call: TRBJ1-1; cdr3_length: 14; cdr3_nt: TGTGCCAGCAGGCCAGGACAGGGGGCCACTGAAGCTTTCTTT; cdr3_aa: CASRPGQGATEAFF
d_call: TRBD1; clone_size: few; v_call: TRBV6-2/TRBV6-3; j_call: TRBJ2-6; cdr3_length: 18; cdr3_nt: TGTGCCAGCAGGCGGGGCGACAGGGGGAGCTCTGGGGCCAACGTCCTGACTTTC; cdr3_aa: CASRRGDRGSSGANVLTF
d_call: -; clone_size: few; v_call: TRBV20-1; j_call: TRBJ1-1; cdr3_length: 11; cdr3_nt: TGCAGTGCTAGAGATAGGGGTGAAGCTTTCTTT; cdr3_aa: CSARDRGEAFF
d_call: -; clone_size: many; v_call: TRBV6-5; j_call: TRBJ2-1; cdr3_length: 13; cdr3_nt: TGTGCCAGCAGTTACAGTCAGAACAATGAGCAGTTCTTC; cdr3_aa: CASSYSQNNEQFF
d_call: TRBD1; clone_size: few; v_call: TRBV25-1; j_call: TRBJ1-6; cdr3_length: 15; cdr3_nt: TGTGCCAGCAGCCTTGGGACAGGGGGAATTTCACCCCTCCACTTT; cdr3_aa: CASSLGTGGISPLHF
d_call: -; clone_size: -; v_call: TRBV5-4; j_call: TRBJ2-3; cdr3_length: 15; cdr3_nt: TGTGCCAGCAGCACCGGGACTGCGCGCACAGATACGCAGTATTTT; cdr3_aa: CASSTGTARTDTQYF
d_call: TRBD2; clone_size: many; v_call: TRBV12-3/TRBV12-4; j_call: TRBJ2-2; cdr3_length: 15; cdr3_nt: TGTGCCAGCAGTACTAGCGGACAGAACACCGGGGAGCTGTTTTTT; cdr3_aa: CASSTSGQNTGELFF
d_call: -; clone_size: -; v_call: TRBV30; j_call: TRBJ1-1; cdr3_length: 12; cdr3_nt: TGTGCCTGGTACGGTCAGAACACTGAAGCTTTCTTT; cdr3_aa: CAWYGQNTEAFF
d_call: TRBD2; clone_size: few; v_call: TRBV7-2; j_call: TRBJ2-1; cdr3_length: 17; cdr3_nt: TGTGCCAGCAGCTTACAGACGGCGGGAGGGCCCTACAATGAGCAGTTCTTC; cdr3_aa: CASSLQTAGGPYNEQFF
d_call: TRBD2; clone_size: few; v_call: TRBV7-9; j_call: TRBJ2-1; cdr3_length: 16; cdr3_nt: TGTGCCAGCAGCGGTACGACTAGCGGGAGGATCAATGAGCAGTTCTTC; cdr3_aa: CASSGTTSGRINEQFF
d_call: -; clone_size: -; v_call: TRBV5-4; j_call: TRBJ2-7; cdr3_length: 16; cdr3_nt: TGTGCCAGCAGCTCCGGATTTTCCGGGACGGCTTACGAGCAGTACTTC; cdr3_aa: CASSSGFSGTAYEQYF
d_call: -; clone_size: once; v_call: TRBV30; j_call: TRBJ2-7; cdr3_length: 14; cdr3_nt: TGTGCCTGGCGTCGAGGGAGGACCGCGTACGAGCAGTACTTC; cdr3_aa: CAWRRGRTAYEQYF
d_call: -; clone_size: -; v_call: TRBV12-3/TRBV12-4; j_call: TRBJ1-3; cdr3_length: 15; cdr3_nt: TGTGCCAGCATCTCGGACGGGGCAATCGGAAACACCATATATTTT; cdr3_aa: CASISDGAIGNTIYF
d_call: TRBD1; clone_size: -; v_call: TRBV2; j_call: TRBJ2-7; cdr3_length: 15; cdr3_nt: TGTGCCAGCAGTGAAGACATGGGACAGGGGTACGAGCAGTACTTC; cdr3_aa: CASSEDMGQGYEQYF
d_call: TRBD1; clone_size: few; v_call: TRBV7-7; j_call: TRBJ2-5; cdr3_length: 17; cdr3_nt: TGTGCTAGCAGCCAAGGCCCAGGGGGCTGGGGACAAGAGACCCAGTACTTC; cdr3_aa: CASSQGPGGWGQETQYF
d_call: -; clone_size: few; v_call: TRBV7-8; j_call: TRBJ2-3; cdr3_length: 14; cdr3_nt: TGTGCCAGCAGCTTAGCCCCCGCCGAGGAGACGCAGTATTTT; cdr3_aa: CASSLAPAEETQYF
d_call: -; clone_size: few; v_call: TRBV20-1; j_call: TRBJ2-5; cdr3_length: 19; cdr3_nt: TGCAGTGCTAGAGCCCGAGGTGGGGCGGAATCTGTGGTGCTGGAGACCCAGTACTTC; cdr3_aa: CSARARGGAESVVLETQYF
d_call: -; clone_size: few; v_call: TRBV7-9; j_call: TRBJ2-1; cdr3_length: 13; cdr3_nt: TGTGCCAGCAACATGGCCTTGGACCATGAGCAGTTCTTC; cdr3_aa: CASNMALDHEQFF
d_call: TRBD1; clone_size: -; v_call: TRBV7-8; j_call: TRBJ2-5; cdr3_length: 14; cdr3_nt: TGTGCCAGAAGCTTAGTAGGACAGGAGGAGACCCAGTACTTC; cdr3_aa: CARSLVGQEETQYF
d_call: -; clone_size: -; v_call: TRBV7-2; j_call: TRBJ1-5; cdr3_length: 13; cdr3_nt: TGTGCCAGCAGCCTCCGGGACAATCCGCCCCAGCATTTT; cdr3_aa: CASSLRDNPPQHF
d_call: -; clone_size: -; v_call: TRBV29-1; j_call: TRBJ2-7; cdr3_length: 12; cdr3_nt: TGCAGCGTTGGACAGGTTTCCTACGAGCAGTACTTC; cdr3_aa: CSVGQVSYEQYF
d_call: -; clone_size: few; v_call: TRBV6-5; j_call: TRBJ2-4; cdr3_length: 15; cdr3_nt: TGTGCCAGCAGCTCTACTAGCATGGGCTGGAACATTCAGTACTTC; cdr3_aa: CASSSTSMGWNIQYF
d_call: TRBD1; clone_size: -; v_call: TRBV5-1; j_call: TRBJ2-1; cdr3_length: 16; cdr3_nt: TGCGCCAGCAGCATTCCGGGACAGGTCCCCTACAATGAGCAGTTCTTC; cdr3_aa: CASSIPGQVPYNEQFF
d_call: TRBD2; clone_size: many; v_call: TRBV4-3; j_call: TRBJ2-2; cdr3_length: 18; cdr3_nt: TGCGCCAGCAGCCAAGATTACCCCCGCCCGGGGGGGACCGGGGAGCTGTTTTTT; cdr3_aa: CASSQDYPRPGGTGELFF
d_call: TRBD2; clone_size: few; v_call: TRBV7-6; j_call: TRBJ2-2; cdr3_length: 16; cdr3_nt: TGTGCCAGCAGCCCCGGACTAGCGGGAGGAACCGGGGAGCTGTTTTTT; cdr3_aa: CASSPGLAGGTGELFF